This T cell receptor (beta chain) was captured by sequencing in a study of T cells in Graves' hyperthyroidism and ophthalmopathy. Study-wide points: Most thyroid-expanded clonotypes above 0.001 were also found in blood.

This clonotype occurred many times. Its antigen remains unidentified. The V gene's germline CDR1 is MNHEY and CDR2 SMNVEV (reference sequence). The junction had 5 bases not matched to a gene; V was cut back by 4 bases and J by 3 bases. The CDR3 length is 15 residues. TCR beta CDR3 region amplification was performed from RNA transcripts. With the HTBI primer set, the TCR CDR3 went through a first round of RT-PCR. MiXCR was run by TCRdb on the multiplex PCR reads, yielding one entry per CDR3 protein. The data show some 340,000 distinct CDR3 sequences, roughly 15% seen once. This chain uses TRBV27 with TRBJ1-5; 8 positions match TRBD1. The TCR comes from a woman aged 40 to 55 with Graves' ophthalmopathy. The sequencing input was blood. The CDR3 is CASSSRTGPNQPQHF. Here the CDR3 DNA reads TGTGCCAGCAGTTCCCGGACAGGGCCCAATCAGCCCCAGCATTTT.